What follows describes a single T cell receptor beta chain. What this receptor recognizes is not known. Base-call qualities are not available, and no considerably larger clone is one nucleotide away. This entry belongs to a study of cytomegalovirus exposure and HLA in healthy donors (dated by TCRdb to about 2017). Describing the broader study: In an earlier analysis of some 610 of the donors, 276 Gb of sequence data and 120 million or so unique TCR beta sequences from roughly 180 million T cells were reported. An early release that covered around 590 HLA-typed donors contained approximately 300 gigabases of sequencing data and around 85 million unique TCR sequences. Among the roughly 400 genotyped donors, about 83% belonged to the genetic ancestry cluster associated with self-reported Caucasian donors. The aim of the study was to test whether cataloging public T cell receptors could identify signatures of past pathogen exposure. The study profiled the T cell repertoires of under 700 subjects by immunosequencing and related them to cytomegalovirus serostatus. Along with the approximately 650-subject first cohort, a separate validation cohort of some 130 different subjects was used. To predict cytomegalovirus infection status, the study brought together high-throughput TCR immunosequencing, statistical association of individual TCRs with disease status, and machine learning. A later analysis re-examined previously published TCR beta repertoires from over 500 donors and added high-resolution HLA genotyping to investigate patterns of TCR occurrence. The later analysis used no new phenotypic data to find candidate immune exposures, relying instead on TCR beta sequences and their occurrence across donors. To decide whether each TCR beta V gene segment behaved as functional or pseudogenic, an earlier analysis of some 600 of the donors relied on high-throughput TCR beta sequencing. Donor age, sex, ethnicity and CMV serostatus were compiled together with the repertoire data. A later genetic analysis used genome-wide SNP genotypes for about 55% of the 666 donors, treating that subset as a discovery cohort. Every repertoire in the discovery cohort had been generated on one and the same sequencing platform. Both class I and class II loci were covered by HLA typing, at four-digit resolution. The number of typed donors differed by locus: 629-630 for A, B, C, DRB1 and DQB1; approximately 530 for DQA1; around 580 for DPA1; and roughly 450 for DPB1. Roughly 5 DR-DQ haplotypes were handled as single units for association and clustering because linkage in the cohort was strong. Across approximately 400 genotyped donors of the cohort, an average of about 240,000 unique TCR beta nucleotide sequences per donor were sequenced, and 15% to 20% of those sequences were non-productive. The investigation overall reported the following: An association between a missense DCLRE1C variant and V-gene and J-gene trimming of TCR beta chains was found in a later genetic analysis and replicated in an independent cohort. A later analysis found that TCR association rates varied across HLA loci, with DRB1 alleles showing the most associated TCRs and HLA-C alleles the fewest. In this cohort, only TCR beta chains were sequenced, and detectable features were limited by the absence of alpha or paired-chain data. A further reported finding was that TCR beta sequences accurately predicted the HLA-A and HLA-B alleles for most subjects in the first cohort. In both the original and validation cohorts, the classifier was reported to diagnose cytomegalovirus status with high specificity and sensitivity. Three of the identified cytomegalovirus-associated TCR beta chains were confirmed in vitro to be specific for cytomegalovirus antigens. A later analysis associated 16,951 TCR beta sequences with specific HLA alleles at a false discovery rate of 0.05. Correlated functional status among segregating V segments might reflect linkage disequilibrium, but an unknown experimental factor could not be ruled out. While some public TCRs were present in many individuals, most TCR sequences turned up only very rarely across donors. Because some donors lacked HLA typing at each locus, the association tests relied only on the typed subset. According to a later analysis, most CMV-associated TCR beta chains appeared to be HLA-restricted, and the HLA associations seemed to be driven largely by CMV exposure. Because counts were too low, about 18 rarely observed V segments, including chromosome 9 orphons, were left out of the earlier analysis of 500 to 750 of the donors. Sequencing depth was assumed to be roughly uniform across donors in the presence/absence analyses, though that assumption may not hold. A cluster of highly shared sequence variants was judged likely to represent a technical artifact of the sequencing pipeline. A total of 150 to 200 TCR beta chains were listed by the study as associated with cytomegalovirus. Compared with the approximately 720-donor mean, donors in an Asian-associated ancestry cluster had fewer N-insertions in productive TCRs, according to a later genetic analysis. CMV serostatus was the only immune exposure information available for the cohort. When HLA alleles, especially DR and DQ, strongly co-occurred, attributing TCR associations to individual alleles was difficult. In an earlier analysis of approximately 600 of the donors, most TCR beta V segments were observed in productive rearrangements about 87% or about 30% of the time, broadly matching IMGT annotations. In a later analysis, several top co-occurrence clusters were reported to appear linked to parvovirus B19, influenza, CMV and Epstein-Barr virus. According to the authors, the approach could potentially be generalized to other disease states and immunological phenotypes. Compared with equally common non-associated chains, HLA-associated TCR beta chains in a later analysis were more clonally expanded and had lower generation probabilities.

The library relied on the immunoSEQ multiplex PCR assay. For the multiplex PCR, a mixture combining 60 forward primers for TCR Vbeta segments and 13 reverse primers for TCR Jbeta segments was used. The CDR3 region of rearranged TCR beta genes was amplified from genomic DNA with a multiplex PCR assay. The amplified TCR beta libraries were sequenced on the Illumina HiSeq System as 87-base-pair reads. On the study's bioinformatics: A later analysis tallied tens of millions of unique TCR beta chains across the approximately 670 repertoires, and some 10 million of those chains were shared by two or more donors. Raw reads were error-corrected and collapsed into unique sequences with a nearest-neighbor algorithm that merged closely related sequences to remove PCR and sequencing errors. V, D and J gene segments were assigned by aligning CDR3 sequences to IMGT reference sequences. Each retained sequence needed at least a six-nucleotide match to both a V gene segment and a J gene segment. Rearrangements were called productive when the CDR3 lacked stop codons and stayed in frame with V and J; all others were non-productive. CDR3 was defined according to IMGT convention as the region running from the second conserved V-encoded cysteine to the conserved J-encoded phenylalanine. In an earlier analysis of more than 550 of the donors, sequences lacking an unambiguous match to a single V gene segment were excluded. An earlier analysis of several hundred of the donors called V segments functional above 56.7% productive rearrangements and segregating when the between-donor standard deviation exceeded 5%. A statistical classification framework was developed to diagnose cytomegalovirus status using the catalog of TCR beta chain sequences. A later analysis assigned V and J genes by comparing TCR nucleotide sequences with IMGT/GENE-DB human TR gene sequences. In a later analysis, CDR3 sequences and most-parsimonious VDJ recombination scenarios were assigned using the TCRdist pipeline. In a later analysis, each TCR beta chain was defined by its CDR3 amino acid sequence together with its V-gene family, and reads lacking a unique V-gene family were excluded. A later analysis removed several hundred highly shared, low-generation-probability nucleotide sequences to deal with suspected cross-contamination and a sequencing artifact. A later analysis calculated a clonal expansion index for each public chain from normalized within-repertoire ranks of inferred template counts. Generation probabilities in a later analysis came from a VDJ recombination model fitted to out-of-frame rearrangements, and those results were checked against IGoR. In a later analysis, hypergeometric tests were used to score TCR-TCR, TCR-HLA and TCR-CMV co-occurrence, with a repertoire-size bias correction applied to TCR pairs. A later analysis estimated false discovery rates by permuting HLA or CMV assignments 20 times. A later analysis grouped co-occurring TCRs with DBSCAN, adding TCRdist sequence similarity when clustering within HLA-allele-positive subsets. For co-occurrence clustering, repertoires with fewer than 30,000 or more than 120,000 public chains were excluded, along with five repertoires with anomalous nucleotide sharing. Entries here come from immuneACCESS through TCRdb and include only in-frame sequences with V and J called. Some clones fail to appear in such tables; in the studies checked, an unresolved V gene covers under half of the shortfall, and the cause of the remainder is unknown. That table is the source of V, J and clone size, and D and trimming were worked out from the DNA. This sample is represented by 150,000 to 200,000 clones; around 80% of them were singletons. The ten most abundant clones make up 4.4% of the sample.

In total, 630 or so healthy bone marrow donors made up the cohort. At the time of sampling, every cohort member was nominally healthy, though immune exposures that went unrecorded were likely present. The donor tested CMV seropositive, placing the donor among the 250 to 350 seropositive members of the cohort. Each donor provided a peripheral blood sample, and peripheral blood mononuclear cells were used for TCR beta sequencing. The Qiagen DNeasy Blood Extraction Kit was used to extract genomic DNA from the blood cell samples. The specimen sequenced was PBMCs. This receptor was identified in a woman aged 25 to 39 in good health and CMV-seropositive.

The sequenced DNA is TGTGCCAGCAGTCCACCACCAGGGGCCGCAGGGGAGGGCTACACCTTC. It codes for CASSPPPGAAGEGYTF. The rearrangement combines TRBV27 with TRBJ1-2; TRBD1 might be the D gene, on 6 matching bases. V loses 5 bases, J loses 8 bases, and the germline ends lie 24 bases apart. CDR1 and CDR2 were assigned from the germline V gene (reference sequence) as MNHEY and SMNVEV. From its cysteine to its phenylalanine, the CDR3 spans 16 amino acids. Just the 48-base CDR3 DNA is kept, in frame starting at base 1.